One and the same sample provided the 28 T cell receptor beta chains below, sequenced in a study of OX40 agonist ivuxolimab in advanced cancers. Clones were sequenced by immunoSEQ multiplex PCR, and TCRdb holds only the in-frame ones, with some missing. Among 96,000 or so clones listed, 84% were seen once. The sample consisted of CD4+ or CD8+ T cells sorted from blood, taken in a trial of the OX40 agonist ivuxolimab. These TCRs come from an adult with an advanced solid tumor such as melanoma, head and neck, liver or kidney cancer.

This clone was recorded only once. V and J are TRBV5-6 and TRBJ2-1; 12 positions match TRBD2. This CDR3 is built from 15 residues. The trim removed 4 bases at V and 10 bases at J, leaving 9 bases unmatched. Germline CDR1 reads SGHDT; CDR2 reads YYEEEE. The CDR3 DNA reads as TGTGCCAGCAGCCAACGACTAGCGGGAGTGAGAGAGCAGTTCTTC. Residues: CASSQRLAGVREQFF.

The chain is built from TRBV18 and TRBJ1-1; D is ambiguous. Trimming cost V 5 bases and J 4 bases, with 14 bases left between them. Germline CDR1 KGHSH, CDR2 LQKENI. CDR3 length equals 14 residues. Here the CDR3 DNA reads TGTGCCAGCTCAATCCGGACGGAGAGCACTGAAGCTTTCTTT. This encodes CASSIRTESTEAFF.

The chain uses TRBV5-1 and TRBJ2-3, with TRBD2 matching over 9 bases. V shed 4 bases, J shed 0 bases, and the junction held 18 bases outside the gene matches. Germline V gives CDR1 SGHRS, CDR2 YFSETQ. The CDR3 consists of 20 residues. The CDR3 bases are TGCGCCAGCAGCAGCGCCTCCCGGGGCGGGGGGGTAATTAGCACAGATACGCAGTATTTT. It encodes CASSSASRGGGVISTDTQYF.

V usage is TRBV30 and J usage is TRBJ2-3; maybe TRBD2 (5 bases). The CDR3 runs to 16 residues. Germline CDR1 and CDR2: GTSNPN and SVGIG (reference sequence). Deletions cut 1 base from V and 2 bases from J, with 16 bases between. For the CDR3, the DNA is TGTGCCTGGAGTGGAGGACTTGCAGCTTACACAGATACGCAGTATTTT. Amino acids: CAWSGGLAAYTDTQYF.

V gene TRBV7-9 combines with J gene TRBJ1-1; D is ambiguous. V was clipped by 5 bases and J by 4 bases, with 8 bases between them. There are 12 residues in the CDR3. Germline V gene lookup returns CDR1 SEHNR and CDR2 FQNEAQ (reference sequence). CDR3 DNA: TGTGCCAGCAGCCCGGACCTCACTGAAGCTTTCTTT. Translating it yields CASSPDLTEAFF.

Here the CDR3 DNA reads TGTGCCAGCAGTACCCAAGCGGGGGGGTTTGGAAACAATGAGCAGTTCTTC. This gives the protein CASSTQAGGFGNNEQFF. The V gene is TRBV9, the J gene TRBJ2-1; 10 bases are a match to TRBD2. The CDR3 is made up of 17 amino acids. Germline loops: CDR1 SGDLS, CDR2 YYNGEE. V lost 5 bases, J lost 5 bases, and 13 bases stayed unmatched.

This rearrangement joins TRBV11-2 to TRBJ1-4; D not resolved. The CDR3 is 16 residues long. CDR1 and CDR2 (germline): SGHAT, FQNNGV. V shed 1 base and J shed 3 bases, with 12 bases lying between them. The DNA for the CDR3 is TGTGCCAGCAGCTTAGGTGGACGGAACTCTAATGAAAAACTGTTTTTT. Its translation is CASSLGGRNSNEKLFF.

The chain combines TRBV6-5 with TRBJ2-7, with D possibly being TRBD1 (5 bases). CDR3 length: 16 amino acids. Deletions cut 4 bases from V and 4 bases from J, with 20 bases between. Per germline, CDR1 MNHEY and CDR2 SVGAGI. The CDR3 protein is CASSSPLKGRMYEQYF. The CDR3 coding sequence is TGTGCCAGCAGTTCCCCCCTAAAGGGGCGGATGTACGAGCAGTACTTC.

The J gene is TRBJ1-2, the V gene TRBV14, with D tentatively TRBD1 (6 bases). The germline V gene encodes CDR1 SGHDN and CDR2 FVKESK. V lost 5 bases, J lost 4 bases, and 14 bases lay in between. The length of the CDR3 is 14 residues. CDR3 protein: CASSLIQGSYGYTF. The CDR3 DNA sequence: TGTGCCAGCAGCTTAATACAGGGAAGCTATGGCTACACCTTC.

The chain uses TRBV10-3 and TRBJ1-3; no clear D gene. Deletions cut 7 bases from V and 1 base from J, with 8 bases between. The CDR3 contains 13 residues. CDR1 is ENHRY, CDR2 SYGVKD, per germline. The CDR3 spells CAITSKSGNTIYF. DNA for the CDR3: TGTGCCATCACCAGTAAATCTGGAAACACCATATATTTT.

As DNA, the CDR3 is TGTGCCAGCAGTCCCCACGGGTCCGCTAATGAAAAACTGTTTTTT. This sequence encodes CASSPHGSANEKLFF. The rearrangement joins TRBV7-2 to TRBJ1-4; D is unresolved. The germline gives CDR1 SGHTA, CDR2 FQGNSA. This CDR3 contains 15 residues. Trimming cost V 6 bases and J 3 bases, with 14 bases left between them.

CDR3 sequence: CASSFRREWGDTQYF. CDR3 nucleotides: TGTGCCAGCAGTTTCCGACGGGAGTGGGGAGATACGCAGTATTTT. The chain uses TRBV27 and TRBJ2-3; D is possibly TRBD2 (6 bases). CDR3 size: 15 residues. The V end was cut by 3 bases, the J end by 5 bases, with 15 bases between. Germline V gives CDR1 MNHEY, CDR2 SMNVEV (reference sequence).

The chain recombines TRBV6-5 with TRBJ1-4, with 7 bases fitting TRBD1. The junction had 1 base not matched to a gene; V was cut back by 1 base and J by 8 bases. The V gene's germline CDR1 is MNHEY and CDR2 SVGAGI. The CDR3 is 13 residues long. Written as DNA, the CDR3 is TGTGCCAGCAGTTACTGGACAGGAGAAAAACTGTTTTTT. Residues: CASSYWTGEKLFF.

The V gene is TRBV7-9, the J gene TRBJ2-5, with 7 nucleotides matching TRBD1. Germline V lookup: CDR1 SEHNR, CDR2 FQNEAQ (reference sequence). V shed 2 bases and J 4 bases; nucleotides not matched to a gene: 10. The length of the CDR3 is 16 residues. The DNA for the CDR3 is TGTGCCAGCAGCTTAAGAACGGGACAGAGGCGAGAGACCCAGTACTTC. The encoded protein is CASSLRTGQRRETQYF.

In the case of this clone: Other DNA variants within this sample encode the same CDR3. The CDR3 coding sequence is TGTGCCAGCTCACCCCGGGGGGGGACCTACGAGCAGTACTTC. It translates to CASSPRGGTYEQYF. The chain joins TRBV18 to TRBJ2-7, with 8 bases that match TRBD2. The germline V gene has CDR1 KGHSH and CDR2 LQKENI. The CDR3 totals 14 residues. V gave up 3 bases and J gave up 2 bases; unmatched junction bases: 3.

The chain carries TRBV5-6 and TRBJ2-5; D gene uncertain. CDR1 is SGHDT, CDR2 YYEEEE, per germline. CDR3 length: 12 amino acids. Trimming took off 5 bases at V and 6 bases at J, with 11 bases between the two ends. CDR3 amino acids: CASRKPRQTQYF. The CDR3 coding sequence is TGTGCCAGCAGAAAGCCGCGTCAGACCCAGTACTTC.

The chain employs TRBV16 and TRBJ1-2; maybe TRBD1 (6 bases). The V gene lost 0 bases and the J gene lost 2 bases, with 16 bases spanning the gap. CDR1 and CDR2 from the germline V gene are KGHSY and FQNENV. The length of the CDR3 is 17 residues. The CDR3 nucleotides are TGTGCCAGCAGCCAATCTAGGGACAAACCGTCCAACTATGGCTACACCTTC. This gives the protein CASSQSRDKPSNYGYTF. Together with reference TRBV16 and TRBJ1-2, the CDR3 gives the full variable domain: GEEVAQTPKHLVRGEGQKAKLYCAPIKGHSYVFWYQQVLKNEFKFLISFQNENVFDETGMPKERFSAKCLPNSPCSLEIQATKLEDSAVYFCASSQSRDKPSNYGYTFGSGTRLTVV.

The chain links TRBV5-6 to TRBJ2-1, with TRBD2 identical over 10 bases. This CDR3 comprises 18 residues. Germline values: CDR1 SGHDT, CDR2 YYEEEE. The ends lost 6 bases at V and 4 bases at J; junction bases unmatched: 16. For the CDR3, the DNA is TGTGCCAGCACCAGATCCGGATGGACTAGCGGAGAGTACAATGAGCAGTTCTTC. Encoded protein: CASTRSGWTSGEYNEQFF.

This sequence joins TRBV4-2 and TRBJ2-7; D is undetermined. Per germline, CDR1 LGHNA and CDR2 YNFKEQ. This CDR3 has 11 residues. The V gene lost 0 bases and the J gene lost 3 bases, with 0 bases spanning the gap. Here the CDR3 reads CASSQDYEQYF. CDR3 bases: TGTGCCAGCAGCCAAGACTACGAGCAGTACTTC.

This clone was counted once. The genes are TRBV29-1 and TRBJ1-1; D might be TRBD1 (6 bases). The CDR3 covers 12 residues. V was cut by 4 bases and J by 2 bases, with 8 bases left in between. Germline CDR1 is SQVTM and CDR2 is ANQGSEA. The CDR3 is CSVGGPNTEAFF. The CDR3 region has the DNA TGCAGCGTTGGGGGGCCCAACACTGAAGCTTTCTTT.

The V gene is TRBV18, the J gene TRBJ2-7, with TRBD2 matching over 12 bases. In germline, CDR1 is KGHSH, CDR2 LQKENI. V lost 3 bases to trimming and J lost 1 base; unmatched junction nucleotides: 1. This CDR3 region has 15 residues. The CDR3 DNA reads TGTGCCAGCTCACCGGGACTAGCGGGTTCCTACGAGCAGTACTTC. Translation: CASSPGLAGSYEQYF.

The chain recombines TRBV5-1 with TRBJ2-2; D gene uncertain. V dropped 0 bases and J dropped 2 bases, with 8 bases sitting between them. The CDR3 loop spans 15 amino acids. The germline V gene has CDR1 SGHRS and CDR2 YFSETQ. CDR3 nucleotide sequence: TGCGCCAGCAGCTTGGACGTCCCAAACACCGGGGAGCTGTTTTTT. Protein: CASSLDVPNTGELFF.

The chain is built from TRBV5-1 and TRBJ2-1; 14 bases are a match to TRBD2. The CDR3 covers 16 residues. Germline CDR1 is SGHRS and CDR2 is YFSETQ. The V segment lost 4 bases and the J segment 7 bases; nucleotides outside the gene matches: 7. The CDR3 sequence is CASSPTGTSGRNEQFF. The DNA for the CDR3 is TGCGCCAGCAGCCCGACCGGGACTAGCGGGAGAAATGAGCAGTTCTTC.

This clone has a single count. The chain joins TRBV18 to TRBJ2-7, with 7 bases that match TRBD1. CDR1 is KGHSH and CDR2 is LQKENI in the germline V gene. This CDR3 region has 14 residues. The J segment lost 0 bases and the V segment lost 5 bases, leaving 4 bases of the junction unmatched. CDR3 in DNA: TGTGCCAGCTCATCGGGACAGAGCTCCTACGAGCAGTACTTC. Its translation: CASSSGQSSYEQYF.

This clone was recorded a few times. The chain uses TRBV7-2 and TRBJ1-2; 9 bases map to TRBD1. V lost 5 bases to trimming and J lost 4 bases; unmatched junction nucleotides: 20. This CDR3 spans 19 amino acids. The germline V gene encodes CDR1 SGHTA and CDR2 FQGNSA. The CDR3 loop is CASSPHVLLQGAEGYGYTF. Written as DNA, the CDR3 is TGTGCCAGCAGCCCCCATGTATTACTACAGGGGGCAGAAGGCTATGGCTACACCTTC. Full variable domain (remainder filled in from reference TRBV7-2 and TRBJ1-2): GAGVSQSPSNKVTEKGKDVELRCDPISGHTALYWYRQSLGQGLEFLIYFQGNSAPDKSGLPSDRFSAERTGGSVSTLTIQRTQQEDSAVYLCASSPHVLLQGAEGYGYTFGSGTRLTVV.

The genes are TRBV7-2 and TRBJ2-7; D possibly corresponds to TRBD2 (7 bases). The CDR3 covers 15 residues. Deletions cut 5 bases from V and 6 bases from J, with 20 bases between. Per the germline V gene, CDR1 is SGHTA and CDR2 is FQGNSA. The CDR3 region is CASSHSSGGRIEQYF. CDR3 in DNA: TGTGCCAGCAGCCACAGTTCCGGGGGGCGAATCGAGCAGTACTTC.

CDR3 loop: CASSYGPVGGGQYF. DNA of the CDR3: TGTGCCAGCAGTTACGGGCCTGTAGGGGGAGGCCAGTACTTC. V gene TRBV6-5 combines with J gene TRBJ2-5; the D gene could be TRBD1 or TRBD2 (6 bases each). The V end was cut by 2 bases, the J end by 10 bases, with 17 bases between. CDR1 and CDR2 (germline): MNHEY, SVGAGI. The CDR3 sequence is 14 residues long.

The chain has TRBV5-1 and TRBJ2-5; D ambiguous. The CDR3 consists of 12 residues. V gave up 2 bases and J gave up 9 bases, with 11 bases separating them. Germline V CDR1 and CDR2: SGHRS, YFSETQ. The CDR3 loop is CASSFPGEAQYF. DNA for the CDR3: TGCGCCAGCAGCTTCCCCGGCGAGGCCCAGTACTTC.